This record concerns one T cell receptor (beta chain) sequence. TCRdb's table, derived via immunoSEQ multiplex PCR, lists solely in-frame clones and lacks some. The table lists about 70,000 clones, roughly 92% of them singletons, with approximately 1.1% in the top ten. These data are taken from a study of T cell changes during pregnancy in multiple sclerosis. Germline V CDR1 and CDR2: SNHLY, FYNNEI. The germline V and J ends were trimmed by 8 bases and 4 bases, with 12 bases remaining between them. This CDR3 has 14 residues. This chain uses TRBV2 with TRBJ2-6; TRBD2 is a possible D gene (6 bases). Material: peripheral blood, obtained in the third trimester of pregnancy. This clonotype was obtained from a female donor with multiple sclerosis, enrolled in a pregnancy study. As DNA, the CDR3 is TGTGCCAGCGACCGGGGGACGGGGGCCAACGTCCTGACTTTC. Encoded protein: CASDRGTGANVLTF.